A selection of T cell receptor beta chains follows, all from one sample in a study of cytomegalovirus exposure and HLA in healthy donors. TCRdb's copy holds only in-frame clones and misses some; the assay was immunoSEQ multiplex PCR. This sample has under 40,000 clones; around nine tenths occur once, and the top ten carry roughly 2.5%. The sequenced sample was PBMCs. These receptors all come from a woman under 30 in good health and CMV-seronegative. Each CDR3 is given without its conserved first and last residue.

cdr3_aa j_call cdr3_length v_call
ASSRQGNAEAF TRBJ1-1 11 TRBV6-1
ASSPKTRSNEKLF TRBJ1-4 13 TRBV28
ASSSITGGAETQY TRBJ2-5 13 TRBV5-1
ASSWRGRGSSTEAF TRBJ1-1 14 TRBV28
SGGPRWTGEKWCTEAF TRBJ1-1 16 TRBV29-1
ATLRGLAGGNTGELF TRBJ2-2 15 TRBV30
AWTLSYGTGGFINYGYT TRBJ1-2 17 TRBV30
ASSQSGTYEQY TRBJ2-7 11 TRBV18
ASGLGQGAYEQY TRBJ2-7 12 TRBV12-5
ASSRPGDTQY TRBJ2-3 10 TRBV7-3
ASSEAGIGPGAPF TRBJ1-1 13 TRBV10-2
AWSVRYEQY - 9 TRBV30
ASSGQGAYEQY TRBJ2-7 11 TRBV10-2
SSKYGANVLT TRBJ2-6 10 TRBV7-9
ASSSGTGDWTGELF TRBJ2-2 14 TRBV5-1
ASRETTGRLGGYT TRBJ1-2 13 TRBV28
ASSAALAGGLDTQY TRBJ2-3 14 TRBV7-3
ASSPRTNHYEQY TRBJ2-7 12 TRBV7-2
ASTGNTEAF TRBJ1-1 9 TRBV2
ASSSRPVRGSTEAF TRBJ1-1 14 TRBV7-9
ASSPGQGNYEQY TRBJ2-7 12 TRBV5-1
ASSRLPPQGSYEQY TRBJ2-7 14 TRBV25-1
ASSRLGQTNTGELF TRBJ2-2 14 TRBV11-1
ASSFSAGNTGELF TRBJ2-2 13 TRBV7-3
ARSVSGRGNEQF TRBJ2-1 12 TRBV5-3
ASSQPERGQGTHSNQPQH TRBJ1-5 18 TRBV23-1
ASSSGQGAFNGYT TRBJ1-2 13 TRBV5-1
ASSSYRASYNEQF TRBJ2-1 13 TRBV5-6
ASSLPSGSSYNEQF TRBJ2-1 14 TRBV5-1
ASSFTSGRLNEQY TRBJ2-7 13 TRBV5-1
ASRGPVETNTGELF TRBJ2-2 14 TRBV7-9
AWSGSEKSTDTQY TRBJ2-3 13 TRBV30
ASALAGPSYEQY TRBJ2-7 12 TRBV5-1
AWGQPNEKLF TRBJ1-4 10 TRBV30
ASTGGGSYEQY TRBJ2-7 11 TRBV6-6
ASSALAGGIYEQY TRBJ2-7 13 TRBV4-1
ASSPGVAGGLSTDTQY TRBJ2-3 16 TRBV7-3
ASSIRSGGYTDTQY TRBJ2-3 14 TRBV19
ASSKIPRVSYEQY - 13 TRBV28
ASSSGQSYEQY TRBJ2-7 11 TRBV28
ASGRRASYNEQF TRBJ2-1 12 TRBV2
ASSQEWGSGKVKETQY TRBJ2-5 16 TRBV4-2
ATSRDRGFVSNTEAF TRBJ1-1 15 TRBV15
ASSGQGAISYVEQY TRBJ2-7 14 TRBV28